This TCR beta chain was observed in a study of shared clonotypes between healthy human individuals. The study's findings and limits: Generation probabilities of non-shared clonotypes were lower (relative to those shared by all four donors).

The protocol was immunoSEQ multiplex PCR, while the TCRdb copy is restricted to in-frame clones and leaves out a portion. The data contain under 1,100,000 clones, approximately 78% of them singletons. Remarks on this clone: Its specificity is unknown.

Donors comprised only Caucasian adults living in Nashville, Tennessee. Sequenced sample: memory CD4+ T cells from PBMCs. Regarding subset: CD45RA-negative fraction. The sequence was collected from a man aged 18 to 29 in good health. Some clones in this sample may be carry-over from other donors' samples.

The CDR3 loop reads CAWSYSGRRGDTQYF. In DNA form, the CDR3 reads TGTGCCTGGAGTTATAGCGGGAGGAGAGGAGATACGCAGTATTTT. This rearrangement joins TRBV30 to TRBJ2-3; TRBD2 agrees at 10 bases. Trimming at V came to 2 bases and at J to 5 bases, leaving 7 bases not matched to a gene. This CDR3 is 15 amino acids long. The germline V gene has CDR1 GTSNPN and CDR2 SVGIG (reference sequence).